The 25 T cell receptor beta chains listed next were all sequenced from one sample in a study of T cell responses to AZD1222 COVID-19 vaccine (dated by TCRdb to the early 2020s). Preparation of the library involved the immunoSEQ multiplex PCR assay. In TCRdb, the immuneACCESS table is reduced to in-frame sequences with V and J assigned. These tables do not hold every clone; where another copy was compared, an unresolved V gene accounts for under half, and the others remain unexplained. Here the sample has 120,000 or so clones; around nine tenths occur a single time. The top ten clones comprise approximately 10% of the sample. The time point label corresponds to: baseline before first vaccination. According to the study, the label for this sample's treatment or condition signals: meningococcal conjugate vaccine given as trial control. This material consisted of peripheral blood, taken on day 0 of MenACWY control vaccination. All receptors come from an adult in good health.

The chain has TRBV3-1 (or the pseudogene TRBV3-2) and TRBJ2-7; 9 bases fit TRBD2. Germline trimming cut 5 bases from V and 7 bases from J; bases unmatched to any gene: 6. The germline V gene encodes CDR1 LGHDT and CDR2 YNNKEL (reference sequence). The length of the CDR3 is 13 residues. The CDR3 coding sequence is TGTGCCAGCAGCTATAGCGGGAGTCGTGAGCAGTACTTC. Its protein product is CASSYSGSREQYF.

In DNA form, the CDR3 reads TGTGCCAGCAGTAATGACGGCTTCAATCAGCCCCAGCATTTT. Encoded protein: CASSNDGFNQPQHF. This chain uses TRBV6-2 or TRBV6-3 with TRBJ1-5, with unresolved D. Germline V gene sequence: CDR1 MNHEY, CDR2 SVGEGT. Deletions cut 5 bases from V and 3 bases from J, with 11 bases between. This CDR3 contains 14 residues.

This clone was picked up a small number of times. The chain uses TRBV10-3 and TRBJ1-2, with 7 nucleotides matching TRBD1. The J segment lost 1 base and the V segment lost 5 bases, leaving 7 bases of the junction unmatched. This CDR3 spans 15 amino acids. CDR1 and CDR2 from the germline V gene are ENHRY and SYGVKD. CDR3 amino acids: CAISRGTANNYGYTF. The CDR3 region has the DNA TGTGCCATCAGTCGAGGGACAGCAAATAACTATGGCTACACCTTC.

The chain is built from TRBV11-3 and TRBJ2-6; D is tentatively TRBD1 or TRBD2 (6 bases each). The CDR3 loop spans 17 amino acids. Deletions cut 8 bases from V and 0 bases from J, with 17 bases between. The V gene's germline CDR1 is SGHNT and CDR2 YENEEA. CDR3 loop: CASGLWGAHSGANVLTF. The CDR3 region has the DNA TGTGCCAGCGGGTTATGGGGGGCTCACTCTGGGGCCAACGTCCTGACTTTC.

V is TRBV6-5 and J is TRBJ1-6; D is uncertain. This CDR3 is 11 amino acids long. Germline CDR1 MNHEY, CDR2 SVGAGI. Here the CDR3 DNA reads TGTGGGTGTGGGGTAAATTCACCCCTCCACTTT. It is translated as CGCGVNSPLHF.

The J gene is TRBJ1-1, the V gene TRBV10-3; D may be TRBD1 (6 bases). The V and J ends lost 2 bases and 6 bases respectively, with 13 bases between them. CDR1 is ENHRY, CDR2 SYGVKD, per germline. CDR3 length: 14 amino acids. The CDR3 spells CAISEAGVGSEAFF. The CDR3 coding sequence is TGTGCCATCAGTGAGGCAGGGGTGGGGTCTGAAGCTTTCTTT.

The rearrangement links TRBV6-2 or TRBV6-3 to TRBJ2-7, with D hard to call. The CDR3 runs 12 residues. With 0 bases removed from V and 7 bases from J, the gap between germline ends came to 7 bases. Germline CDR1 reads MNHEY; CDR2 reads SVGEGT. The CDR3 protein is CASSYSSREQYF. CDR3 nucleotide sequence: TGTGCCAGCAGTTACTCGAGTAGAGAGCAGTACTTC.

The CDR3 sequence: CASSHGTGSGNTIYF. The CDR3 DNA follows: TGCGCCAGCAGCCACGGGACAGGCTCTGGAAACACCATATATTTT. V gene TRBV4-3 combines with J gene TRBJ1-3, with 8 positions matching TRBD1. Germline CDR1 LGHNA, CDR2 YSLEER. This CDR3 spans 15 amino acids. Trimming took 3 bases from V and 0 from J; bases not matched to a gene: 1.

The gene calls are TRBV5-1 and TRBJ2-1; unclear D gene. With 4 bases removed from V and 0 bases from J, the gap between germline ends came to 11 bases. Germline loops: CDR1 SGHRS, CDR2 YFSETQ. The CDR3 is 15 residues long. The DNA for the CDR3 is TGCGCCAGCAGCGTCCAAGAAGCCTCCTACAATGAGCAGTTCTTC. As protein: CASSVQEASYNEQFF.

This chain joins TRBV27 and TRBJ1-1; 10 bases align to TRBD1. J gave up 4 bases and V 6 bases, and 5 bases lay outside the gene matches. Per the germline V gene, CDR1 is MNHEY and CDR2 is SMNVEV (reference sequence). CDR3 length: 14 residues. Written as DNA, the CDR3 is TGTGCCAGCAGGACAGGGGGCCGTACCACTGAAGCTTTCTTT. Residues: CASRTGGRTTEAFF.

The chain joins TRBV19 to TRBJ1-5; possible D gene TRBD1, 6 bases. Germline V gives CDR1 LNHDA, CDR2 SQIVND (reference sequence). V was trimmed by 3 bases and J by 0 bases, leaving 27 bases between them. The CDR3 extends over 21 amino acids. CDR3 region: CASSMALVRDNYINSNQPQHF. The DNA for the CDR3 is TGTGCCAGTAGTATGGCCTTGGTGCGGGACAACTACATTAATAGCAATCAGCCCCAGCATTTT.

The V and J genes are TRBV29-1 and TRBJ2-7; weak D call: TRBD1 (6 bases). CDR1 and CDR2 (germline): SQVTM, ANQGSEA. This CDR3 spans 14 amino acids. The V and J ends lost 6 bases and 9 bases respectively, with 24 bases between them. For the CDR3, the DNA is TGCAGCGTCCGGGACACTATGCTAGTAGGTCCGCAGTACTTC. Its translation: CSVRDTMLVGPQYF.

The V gene is TRBV19, the J gene TRBJ2-5; D is perhaps TRBD1 (6 bases). Germline V gene sequence: CDR1 LNHDA, CDR2 SQIVND (reference sequence). CDR3 size: 15 residues. Trimming pared 3 bases from V and 4 bases from J, leaving 15 bases between. The CDR3 coding sequence is TGTGCCAGTAGTATCCAAACAGGGTTCGGAGAGACCCAGTACTTC. Translation: CASSIQTGFGETQYF.

Regarding this clone: A much larger clone differs by one base, so this may be a read error. This rearrangement joins TRBV13 to TRBJ2-3; D remains ambiguous. The V gene's germline CDR1 is PRHDT and CDR2 FYEKMQ (reference sequence). This CDR3 has 12 residues. V was shortened by 3 bases and J by 3 bases, with 4 bases between the two germline ends. CDR3 region: CASSLGTDTQYF. CDR3 nucleotide sequence: TGTGCCAGCAGCTTGGGGACAGATACGCAGTATTTT.

V is TRBV18 and J is TRBJ1-4; D is unresolved. In germline, CDR1 is KGHSH, CDR2 LQKENI. V was shortened by 3 bases and J by 5 bases, with 13 bases between the two germline ends. This CDR3 is built from 15 residues. The CDR3 bases are TGTGCCAGCTCACCTCCCGGGCTCAAAAATGAAAAACTGTTTTTT. Translating gives CASSPPGLKNEKLFF.

The genes are TRBV18 and TRBJ2-7; no clear D gene. V was pared by 1 base and J by 3 bases, with 7 bases between. Per germline, CDR1 KGHSH and CDR2 LQKENI. CDR3 length: 13 amino acids. In nucleotides, the CDR3 is TGTGCCAGCTCACCACTTAACAACTACGAGCAGTACTTC. Its translation is CASSPLNNYEQYF.

The chain links TRBV7-2 to TRBJ2-7; D perhaps matches TRBD2 (6 bases). Trimming took off 1 base at V and 3 bases at J, with 13 bases between the two ends. Germline-derived CDR1 and CDR2 are SGHTA and FQGNSA. The CDR3 runs 15 residues. The CDR3 is CASSLGLESNYEQYF. CDR3 nucleotide sequence: TGTGCCAGCAGCTTAGGACTAGAGTCTAACTACGAGCAGTACTTC.

This rearrangement joins TRBV4-3 to TRBJ1-6; no reliable D call. The CDR3 totals 14 residues. V shed 4 bases and J shed 4 bases, with 8 bases lying between them. The germline V gene encodes CDR1 LGHNA and CDR2 YSLEER. Here the CDR3 DNA reads TGCGCCAGCAGCCGGACCGCATATAATTCACCCCTCCACTTT. This encodes CASSRTAYNSPLHF.

This clone was recorded once. This sequence joins TRBV5-4 and TRBJ2-1; the match to TRBD2 covers 12 bases. The J segment lost 7 bases and the V segment lost 3 bases, leaving 11 bases of the junction unmatched. This CDR3 contains 17 residues. Looked up from germline, CDR1 is SGHNT and CDR2 is YYREEE (reference sequence). CDR3 DNA: TGTGCCAGCAGCTCCCAGGAGACTAGCGGGAGAAGGAATGAGCAGTTCTTC. It yields the protein CASSSQETSGRRNEQFF.

In its sample, this clone was seen a few times. The chain has TRBV3-1 (or the pseudogene TRBV3-2) and TRBJ2-1; D gene unclear. The length of the CDR3 is 16 residues. In germline, CDR1 is LGHDT, CDR2 YNNKEL (reference sequence). V was trimmed by 1 base and J by 0 bases, leaving 10 bases between them. CDR3: CASSQATSSSYNEQFF. The CDR3 DNA follows: TGTGCCAGCAGCCAAGCAACATCGAGCTCCTACAATGAGCAGTTCTTC.

The chain couples TRBV19 to TRBJ1-4; 9 nucleotides line up with TRBD1. V lost 8 bases, J lost 5 bases, and 6 bases stayed unmatched. The CDR3 loop spans 14 amino acids. Germline V gene lookup returns CDR1 LNHDA and CDR2 SQIVND (reference sequence). CDR3 in DNA: TGTGCCAGTTCACTTGGACAGGGGAATGAAAAACTGTTTTTT. Translated, it gives CASSLGQGNEKLFF.

V is TRBV7-7 and J is TRBJ2-5, with TRBD2 matching 9 bases. This CDR3 comprises 16 residues. CDR1 is SSHAT and CDR2 is FNYEAQ in the germline V gene (reference sequence). After removal of 5 bases from V and 1 base from J, the junction contained 8 bases not matched to a gene. This CDR3 reads CASSPDGGRAQETQYF. The CDR3 DNA reads TGTGCCAGCAGCCCAGACGGCGGGAGGGCCCAAGAGACCCAGTACTTC. The variable domain in full, with the rest retrieved from reference TRBV7-7 and TRBJ2-5, is GAGVSQSPRYKVTKRGQDVTLRCDPISSHATLYWYQQALGQGPEFLTYFNYEAQPDKSGLPSDRFSAERPEGSISTLTIQRTEQRDSAMYRCASSPDGGRAQETQYFGPGTRLLVL.

V gene TRBV3-1 (or the pseudogene TRBV3-2) combines with J gene TRBJ2-2, with D perhaps being TRBD1 or TRBD2 (5 bases each). Trimming removed 6 bases from V and 6 bases from J, with 14 bases in between. Germline V gene sequence: CDR1 LGHDT, CDR2 YNNKEL (reference sequence). The CDR3 contains 14 residues. CDR3 amino acids: CASSPGPQAGELFF. The CDR3 nucleotides read TGTGCCAGCAGTCCGGGACCCCAGGCCGGGGAGCTGTTTTTT.

This chain links TRBV11-2 with TRBJ2-7; tentatively, D is TRBD1 (5 bases). Trimming left V 1 base short and J 2 bases short, with 12 bases between. Per the germline V gene, CDR1 is SGHAT and CDR2 is FQNNGV. CDR3 length equals 15 residues. CDR3 coding DNA: TGTGCCAGCAGCTTAGTGCCCCAGGGTACCTACGAGCAGTACTTC. It codes for CASSLVPQGTYEQYF.

The gene calls are TRBV5-6 and TRBJ1-4, with D hard to call. The CDR3 loop spans 13 amino acids. Germline V gene data show CDR1 as SGHDT and CDR2 as YYEEEE. Deletions cut 1 base from V and 8 bases from J, with 9 bases between. CDR3 amino acids: CASSLIGWEKLFF. The CDR3 coding sequence is TGTGCCAGCAGCTTGATCGGATGGGAAAAACTGTTTTTT. Complete variable domain (other parts from reference TRBV5-6 and TRBJ1-4): DAGVTQSPTHLIKTRGQQVTLRCSPKSGHDTVSWYQQALGQGPQFIFQYYEEEERQRGNFPDRFSGHQFPNYSSELNVNALLLGDSALYLCASSLIGWEKLFFGSGTQLSVL.